Following are 8 T cell receptor beta chains from one sample sequenced in a study of patients and donors after allogeneic stem cell transplantation. TCRdb called the RT-PCR reads again in MiXCR, with one record for every CDR3 protein. The sample consists of some 880,000 distinct CDR3 sequences, roughly 18% of them appearing once. The sequenced sample was blood, either unsorted or a sorted T cell fraction (not recorded which). The receptors shown here come from a human donor who was either an allogeneic HSCT recipient or a stem cell or donor lymphocyte infusion donor (not recorded which). It is not recorded whose cells these are; they may come from a transplant donor.

V usage is TRBV10-3 and J usage is TRBJ2-7; D is unresolved. There are 13 residues in the CDR3. Germline V gene data show CDR1 as ENHRY and CDR2 as SYGVKD. Trimming took 6 bases from V and 3 from J, leaving 12 bases between them. The CDR3: CAIRPTSRYEQYF. The CDR3 DNA reads TGTGCCATCAGGCCCACTTCCCGCTACGAGCAGTACTTC.

This clonotype was seen a few times. The chain recombines TRBV6-5 with TRBJ1-5; TRBD1 aligns across 7 bases. The germline gives CDR1 MNHEY, CDR2 SVGAGI. The V gene end was trimmed by 4 bases and the J gene end by 5 bases; junction bases not matched to a gene: 5. This CDR3 has 14 residues. In DNA, the CDR3 is TGTGCCAGCAGTTCCCAGGACAGGCATCAGCCCCAGCATTTT. It yields the protein CASSSQDRHQPQHF.

The chain combines TRBV6-5 with TRBJ1-1; D call uncertain. The length of the CDR3 is 16 residues. Deletions cut 0 bases from V and 4 bases from J, with 15 bases between. CDR1 is MNHEY and CDR2 is SVGAGI in the germline V gene. The CDR3 nucleotides read TGTGCCAGCAGTTACTCGAGTAGCGGCGGGCGCACTGAAGCTTTCTTT. It codes for CASSYSSSGGRTEAFF.

The chain employs TRBV5-1 and TRBJ2-2; D remains unclear. CDR1 is SGHRS, CDR2 YFSETQ, per germline. This CDR3 spans 13 amino acids. With 6 bases removed from V and 7 bases from J, the gap between germline ends came to 13 bases. The DNA of the CDR3 is TGCGCCAGCACTACGGAAGGCAGCGGGGAGCTGTTTTTT. Residues: CASTTEGSGELFF.

A few counts support this clonotype. V gene TRBV24-1 combines with J gene TRBJ2-3, with D possibly being TRBD2 (6 bases). The CDR3 sequence is 12 residues long. Between the trimmed V and J ends, which lost 7 bases and 7 bases, there was a span of 11 bases. Per the germline V gene, CDR1 is KGHDR and CDR2 is SFDVKD. In DNA form, the CDR3 reads TGTGCCACCAGCCCGGGGGAATATACGCAGTATTTT. Residues: CATSPGEYTQYF.

This chain links TRBV10-3 with TRBJ2-2; D is unclear. V lost 1 base to trimming and J lost 4 bases, with 4 bases between them. CDR1 is ENHRY, CDR2 SYGVKD, per germline. The CDR3 totals 13 residues. The CDR3 sequence: CAISEFRTGELFF. CDR3 coding DNA: TGTGCCATCAGTGAGTTTCGCACCGGGGAGCTGTTTTTT.

This clonotype was observed a few times. This chain joins TRBV7-8 and TRBJ2-1, with D possibly being TRBD2 (5 bases). Germline V CDR1 and CDR2: SGHVS, FQNEAQ. Trimming took 4 bases from V and 7 from J, leaving 14 bases between them. CDR3 length equals 14 residues. This CDR3 is CASSWTRRDNEQFF. The CDR3 DNA follows: TGTGCCAGCAGCTGGACCCGACGGGATAATGAGCAGTTCTTC.

This clonotype has more than one count but fewer than ten. The V and J genes are TRBV5-6 and TRBJ2-1, with 9 bases matching TRBD2. Germline V gene sequence: CDR1 SGHDT, CDR2 YYEEEE. The CDR3 covers 12 residues. Trimming removed 4 bases from V and 13 bases from J; junction bases left unmatched: 6. CDR3 sequence: CASSPGLAGQFF. CDR3 nucleotides: TGTGCCAGCAGCCCGGGACTAGCTGGCCAGTTCTTC.